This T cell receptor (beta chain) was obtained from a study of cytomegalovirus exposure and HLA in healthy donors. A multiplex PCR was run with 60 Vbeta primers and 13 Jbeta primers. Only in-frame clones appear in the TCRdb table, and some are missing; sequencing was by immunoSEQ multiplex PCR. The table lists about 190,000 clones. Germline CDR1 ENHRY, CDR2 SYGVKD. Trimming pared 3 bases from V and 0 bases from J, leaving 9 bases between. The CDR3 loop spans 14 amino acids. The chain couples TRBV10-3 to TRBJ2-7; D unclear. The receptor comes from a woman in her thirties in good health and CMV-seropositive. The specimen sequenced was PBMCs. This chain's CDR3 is CAISDRSHSYEQYF. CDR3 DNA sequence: TGTGCCATCAGTGACCGGTCTCACTCCTACGAGCAGTACTTC.